The clone carrying this T cell receptor beta chain was recorded once. The data were obtained in a study of CD8 T cells in Susac syndrome. With random hexamers, reverse transcription was performed on roughly 0.45 to 1 ug of RNA. TCRdb passed the immunoSEQ multiplex PCR reads through MiXCR, listing each CDR3 protein once. The top ten clones hold approximately 0.42% of a sample with approximately 87,000 distinct CDR3 sequences, approximately 96% of them seen once. The receptor was isolated from a human donor with Susac syndrome. The sequenced material came from CD8+ T cells from PBMCs.

The CDR3 sequence is CSAREGGRNPYNEQFF. In DNA, the CDR3 is TGCAGTGCTAGAGAGGGCGGGAGAAATCCCTACAATGAGCAGTTCTTC. This chain connects TRBV20-1 to TRBJ2-1; 7 nucleotides line up with TRBD2. This CDR3 is 16 amino acids long. Per germline, CDR1 DFQATT and CDR2 SNEGSKA (reference sequence). J lost 2 bases, V lost 0 bases, and 7 bases had no gene match.